This TCR beta chain was sequenced in a study of T-cell memory formation after mild COVID-19. Comments on this clonotype: Its antigen is unknown.

Via MiXCR, TCRdb re-called the 5' RACE reads, giving one row per CDR3 protein. This sample carries hundreds of thousands of distinct CDR3 sequences, around a sixth of them seen once, and the ten largest clones take roughly an eighth. The study, taken as a whole, reports: Some clones that responded were present in memory (sampled pre-infection), which suggests cross-reactive memory joined. Those CD4+ clones that contracted were mainly in CM and EM (CD8+ ones in EMRA).

CDR1 is KGHDR and CDR2 is SFDVKD in the germline V gene. The CDR3 spans 17 residues. Trimming shortened V by 5 bases and J by 2 bases, and 18 bases separated the two germline ends. Source material: PBMCs or a T cell subset sorted from them (not recorded which). This receptor was taken from an adult woman who had mild COVID-19 (a few samples of this study predate the infection). Cell type and time point are not known. This chain connects TRBV24-1 to TRBJ2-4; D might be TRBD2 (6 bases). The CDR3 DNA is TGTGCCACCAGTGGTGGTAATCGCGGGAACCCCAAAAACATTCAGTACTTC. It translates to CATSGGNRGNPKNIQYF.